A selection of T cell receptor beta chains follows, all from one sample in a study of vaccination and CD4 T cells after COVID-19. No cognate antigen is known for these TCRs. Each CDR3 protein gets one entry after TCRdb re-called the PCR reads with MiXCR. In the table there are roughly 14,000 distinct CDR3 sequences, around 44% of which are singletons. Source material: CD4+ T cells from blood, cultured in vitro. The receptor set was obtained from a human donor who had recovered from COVID-19. CDR3s include the opening cysteine and the closing phenylalanine or tryptophan. The D gene is left open where the match is weak. Clone size is not always given. Where it is, it says once, few, many or a class for expanded clones.

d_call | j_call | clone_size | v_call | cdr3_nt | cdr3_aa
. | TRBJ1-4 | . | TRBV28 | TGTGCCAGCAGTGTCTCCATTCATCCCCTTCGAAAACTGTTTTTT | CASSVSIHPLRKLFF
. | TRBJ1-1 | . | TRBV12-3/TRBV12-4 | TGTGCCAGCAGTCCCCAATATGAAGCTTTCTTT | CASSPQYEAFF
. | TRBJ2-5 | few | TRBV27 | TGTGCCAGCAGTTTCGGGGGAGCCGAAGGAGAGACCCAGTACTTC | CASSFGGAEGETQYF
. | TRBJ1-1 | . | TRBV6-1 | TGTGCCAGCAGTGAAAGATCGTCGGGGAACACTGAAGCTTTCTTT | CASSERSSGNTEAFF
. | TRBJ2-1 | . | TRBV6-2/TRBV6-3 | TGTGCCACCGGTTGGGGTCTCTACAATGAGCAGTTCTTC | CATGWGLYNEQFF
TRBD2 | TRBJ2-5 | . | TRBV20-1 | TGCAGTGCTGATATAGCGGGGGCGATCCAAGAGACCCAGTACTTC | CSADIAGAIQETQYF
TRBD2 | TRBJ2-7 | . | TRBV6-5 | TGTGCCAGCAGTTCCACCGGGACTAGCGGGTACTCCTACGAGCAGTACTTC | CASSSTGTSGYSYEQYF
. | TRBJ2-7 | . | TRBV6-5 | TGTGCCAGCAGTTCCCCGGGGGTCTACGAGCAGTACTTC | CASSSPGVYEQYF
TRBD1 | TRBJ2-7 | . | TRBV20-1 | TGCAGTGCTGGTCCGGGACAGAACTACGAGCAGTACTTC | CSAGPGQNYEQYF
TRBD1 | TRBJ1-2 | . | TRBV6-1 | TGTGCCAGCAGTCAAAGGACAGGGGATGGCTACACCTTC | CASSQRTGDGYTF
TRBD1 | TRBJ1-1 | few | TRBV6-1 | TGTGCCAGCAGTGACCAGGGGGTAGGGTACACTGAAGCTTTCTTT | CASSDQGVGYTEAFF
TRBD2 | TRBJ2-2 | few | TRBV7-2 | TGTGCCAGCAGCTTTACTAGCGGGAGCACCGGGGAGCTGTTTTTT | CASSFTSGSTGELFF
TRBD2 | TRBJ2-1 | . | TRBV6-1 | TGTGCCAGCAGCGGACTAGCGGGAAACTCGGAGCAGTTCTTC | CASSGLAGNSEQFF
. | TRBJ1-2 | few | TRBV18 | TGTGCCAGCTCACCACCGGAGAACTATGGCTACACCTTC | CASSPPENYGYTF
. | TRBJ2-3 | . | TRBV6-1 | TGTGCCAGCAGTACCCGTATGACAGATACGCAGTATTTT | CASSTRMTDTQYF
TRBD2 | TRBJ2-1 | few | TRBV7-2 | TGTGCCAGCAGCTTAAGATTCGCGGGGGGGCCTAATGAGCAGTTCTTC | CASSLRFAGGPNEQFF
. | TRBJ2-5 | few | TRBV12-3/TRBV12-4 | TGTGCCAGCAGTTTAGCAGGGGGCCAAGAGACCCAGTACTTC | CASSLAGGQETQYF
TRBD1 | TRBJ1-1 | few | TRBV6-2/TRBV6-3 | TGTGCCAGTCTGAGGGGACAGTTGATGAACACTGAAGCTTTCTTT | CASLRGQLMNTEAFF
. | TRBJ1-1 | few | TRBV30 | TGTGCCTGGAGTGTTGAGGGCAGGGGAGCTTTCTTT | CAWSVEGRGAFF
TRBD2 | TRBJ2-1 | . | TRBV2 | TGTGCCAGCAGTGGAAGCGGGAGTCTCGGAAATGAGCAGTTCTTC | CASSGSGSLGNEQFF
. | TRBJ1-2 | . | TRBV6-2/TRBV6-3 | TGTGCCAGCAGTTCCCTCGGCAGGGACCATGGCTACACCTTC | CASSSLGRDHGYTF
TRBD1 | TRBJ2-7 | . | TRBV6-1 | TGTGCCAGCAGCTCCCTGGACAGGGGGCCCGTGCAGTACTTC | CASSSLDRGPVQYF
. | TRBJ1-1 | . | TRBV6-5 | TGTGCCAGCAGTTCGATGACACAGAACACTGAAGCTTTCTTT | CASSSMTQNTEAFF
. | TRBJ2-5 | . | TRBV21-1 | TGTGCCAGCAGCAAAGTAGGGGGGGCACCCCCAAAAGAGACCCAGTACTTC | CASSKVGGAPPKETQYF
TRBD2 | TRBJ2-7 | . | TRBV7-9 | TGTGCCAGCATAGGGGTTACAAGCGGGAGGGCCTTTTCTCTCTACGAGCAGTACTTC | CASIGVTSGRAFSLYEQYF
. | TRBJ2-7 | . | TRBV7-8 | TGTGCCAGCAGCTTTCTCGGAGCCTACTACGAGCAGTACTTC | CASSFLGAYYEQYF
. | TRBJ1-1 | few | TRBV6-2/TRBV6-3 | TGTGCCAGCAGAACGGGGACGGCGAACACTGAAGCTTTCTTT | CASRTGTANTEAFF
TRBD1 | TRBJ2-1 | few | TRBV6-1 | TGTGCCAGCAGACCGGGACAGCCTAATGAGCAGTTCTTC | CASRPGQPNEQFF
. | TRBJ2-7 | . | TRBV10-3 | TGTGCCATCAGTGAGTTGAAATCTGGAGAGCAGTACTTC | CAISELKSGEQYF
. | TRBJ2-7 | . | TRBV5-1 | TGCGCCAGCTACTACGGGGCCGGGACGGACTCCTACGAGCAGTACTTC | CASYYGAGTDSYEQYF
TRBD2 | TRBJ2-5 | once | TRBV12-3/TRBV12-4 | TGTGCCAGCAGTTTAAGGGGACTAGCGGGAGGAGAGACCCAGTACTTC | CASSLRGLAGGETQYF
. | TRBJ2-2 | few | TRBV20-1 | TGCAGTGCGGCAGGGGTGGCCGGGGAGCTGTTTTTT | CSAAGVAGELFF
TRBD1 | TRBJ1-5 | few | TRBV2 | TGTGCCAGCAGTCCCGGACAGGTAGTCGGTCAGCCCCAGCATTTT | CASSPGQVVGQPQHF
. | TRBJ1-2 | . | TRBV6-5 | TGTGCCAGCAGTTACTCGACGGGGTATGGCTACACCTTC | CASSYSTGYGYTF
. | TRBJ1-1 | . | TRBV12-3/TRBV12-4 | TGTGCCAGCAGTTTAGGTTTAGGAACTGAAGCTTTCTTT | CASSLGLGTEAFF
TRBD1 | TRBJ1-4 | . | TRBV10-1 | TGCGCCAGCAGTGAGGGGACAGGACGAAATGAAAAACTGTTTTTT | CASSEGTGRNEKLFF
. | TRBJ2-7 | . | TRBV19 | TGTGCCAGTAGTATAGAGGGTAGGCGCGAGCAGTACTTC | CASSIEGRREQYF